This TCR beta chain was profiled in a study of regulatory T cells in long-lasting Graves disease (dated by TCRdb to the early 2020s). A note on the overall study: Persistent Graves' disease was defined as antithyroid drug treatment for over 5 years with persistently positive TSH receptor autoantibodies. On average, persistent Graves' disease patients in the clinical cohort had been on antithyroid drugs for approximately ten years. A total of 35 or so samples were covered by TCR sequencing, comprising approximately 13 persistent and approximately 20 newly diagnosed Graves' disease patients. The study was registered as a clinical trial and conducted in China. Persistent Graves' disease patients were compared with newly diagnosed Graves' disease patients by peripheral blood TCR sequencing and RNA sequencing. The study at large found these results: The study examined only peripheral blood because the primary lesion, thyroid tissue, could not be accessed. Lower TCR Shannon entropy and fewer highly expanded clones were observed in persistent Graves' disease patients than in newly diagnosed patients, which suggested clonal expansion. As a limitation, the authors acknowledged that the small sample size may reduce accuracy. Patients with persistent disease shared more public clonotypes (approximately 2,500) than newly diagnosed patients did (966). Only the TCR beta chain was sequenced and analyzed. Preferential use of TRBV28, TRBJ1-2 and TRBJ2-5 was observed in persistent disease, whereas TRBV20-1 and TRBJ2-1 were favored in newly diagnosed disease.

The time point label, read with the paper, signifies: persistent/refractory GD, antithyroid drugs over 5 years with positive TRAb. For both TCR sequencing and RNA sequencing, RNA was extracted from PBMCs in TRIzol. The diagnosis of Graves' disease was made according to American Thyroid Association guidelines. Patients were recruited from an endocrinology department in Xi'an, China. Each patient gave approximately 9 milliliters of peripheral blood, collected in an EDTA anticoagulant tube. Ficoll Paque Plus density gradient separation was used to isolate PBMCs, and no further T cell sorting was done. An Agilent 2100 Bioanalyzer and agarose gel were used to check RNA quality, and a NanoDrop 2000 was used to measure RNA concentration. This clonotype came up many times. No antigen is known for it. There are no base qualities to consult, and no much larger clone falls within one base. The junction carries 7 bases between V and J, which are trimmed by 4 bases and 6 bases respectively. The CDR3 covers 11 residues, taking in both the cysteine and the phenylalanine. This entry keeps only the CDR3 DNA: 33 bases, framed from base 1. The germline V gene provides CDR1 MNHNS and CDR2 SASEGT.

Library preparation employed multiplex PCR. The run used an Illumina HiSeq 4000. iRepertoire HTBI primers and Arm-PCR amplification of CDR3 regions were used to construct TCR beta libraries. PCR products were gel purified before sequencing. Per the original workflow: Gene usage analysis of CDR3 amino acid clonotypes used the approximately 62 TRBV and 11 to 15 TRBJ segments found across samples. COPE and FqMerger were used to merge filtered high-quality paired reads into contigs. BLAST was used to align contigs to IMGT TRBV, TRBD and TRBJ reference genes, with CDR3 defined following IMGT. Any clonotype with a frequency above 0.1% was counted as a highly expanded clone. Shannon entropy was used to measure repertoire diversity, and the Gini coefficient was used to measure V-J evenness. A clonotype was considered public if more than one individual shared it. TCRdb took the public reads, trimmed them with fastp at Q25, ran MiXCR for clone calling and kept in-frame beta chains. When rows share a CDR3 protein, they turn into one entry using the most common DNA and genes. These V and J calls derive from TCRdb rather than the authors' analysis. This sample has about 660,000 distinct CDR3 sequences in its table, and about 30% of those were observed once. The top ten clones comprise 42% of the sample.

This TCR was sampled from a female donor with Graves disease. In this chain, TRBV6-1 is recombined with TRBJ2-7; no D gene can be assigned with confidence. This specimen consisted of peripheral blood mononuclear cells (PBMCs), obtained when the disease was refractory, from a patient treated with antithyroid drugs. The CDR3: CASSVISEQYF. DNA sequence: TGTGCCAGCAGTGTGATCTCCGAGCAGTACTTC.